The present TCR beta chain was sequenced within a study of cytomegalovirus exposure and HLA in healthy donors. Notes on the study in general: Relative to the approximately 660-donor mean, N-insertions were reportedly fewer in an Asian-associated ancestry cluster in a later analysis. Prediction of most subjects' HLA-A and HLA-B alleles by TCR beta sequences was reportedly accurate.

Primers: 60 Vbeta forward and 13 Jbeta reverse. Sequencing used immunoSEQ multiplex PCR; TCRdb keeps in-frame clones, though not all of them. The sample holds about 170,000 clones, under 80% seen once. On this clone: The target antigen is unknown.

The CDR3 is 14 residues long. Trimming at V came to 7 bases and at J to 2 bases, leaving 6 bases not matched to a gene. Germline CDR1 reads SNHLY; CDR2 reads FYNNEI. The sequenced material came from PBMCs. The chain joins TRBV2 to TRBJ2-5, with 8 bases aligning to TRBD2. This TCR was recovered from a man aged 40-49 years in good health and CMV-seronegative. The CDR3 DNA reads TGTGCCAGCAACACGGGGGGGCTTCAAGAGACCCAGTACTTC. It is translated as CASNTGGLQETQYF.